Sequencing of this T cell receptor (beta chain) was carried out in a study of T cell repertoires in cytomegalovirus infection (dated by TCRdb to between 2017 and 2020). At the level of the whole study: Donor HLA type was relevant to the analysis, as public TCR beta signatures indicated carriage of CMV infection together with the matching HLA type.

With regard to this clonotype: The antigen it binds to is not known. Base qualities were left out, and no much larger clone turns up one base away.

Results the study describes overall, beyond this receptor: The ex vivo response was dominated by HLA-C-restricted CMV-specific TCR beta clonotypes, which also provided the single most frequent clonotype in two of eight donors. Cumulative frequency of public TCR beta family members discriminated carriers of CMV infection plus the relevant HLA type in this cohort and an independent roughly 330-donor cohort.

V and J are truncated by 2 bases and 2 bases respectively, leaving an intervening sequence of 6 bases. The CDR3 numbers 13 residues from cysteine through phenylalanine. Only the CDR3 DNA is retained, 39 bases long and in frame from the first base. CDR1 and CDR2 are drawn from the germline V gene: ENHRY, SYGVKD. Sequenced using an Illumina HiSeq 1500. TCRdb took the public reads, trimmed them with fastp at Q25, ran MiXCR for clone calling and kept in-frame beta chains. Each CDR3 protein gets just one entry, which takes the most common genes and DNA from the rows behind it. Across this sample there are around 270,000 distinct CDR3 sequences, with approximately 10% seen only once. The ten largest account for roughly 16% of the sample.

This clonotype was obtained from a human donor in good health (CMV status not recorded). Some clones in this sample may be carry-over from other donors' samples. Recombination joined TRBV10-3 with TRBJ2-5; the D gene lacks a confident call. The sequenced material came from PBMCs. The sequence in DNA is TGTGCCATCAGTGAGGGACCACAAGAGACCCAGTACTTC. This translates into CAISEGPQETQYF.